These 30 T cell receptor beta chains originate from one sample sequenced in a study of blood T cell repertoires in COVID-19. The protocol was immunoSEQ multiplex PCR, while the TCRdb copy is restricted to in-frame clones and leaves out a portion. Here the sample spans a few hundred thousand clones, approximately 90% being singletons. Source material: PBMCs or T cells enriched from blood (not recorded which). The origin of the receptors is a woman aged 30 to 39 who had recovered from COVID-19.

This clone was observed once. The DNA for the CDR3 is TGTGCCTGGAGTGTACAGAGGGCCAACGAGCAGTTCTTC. This gives the protein CAWSVQRANEQFF. This chain joins TRBV30 and TRBJ2-1; D possibly corresponds to TRBD2 (5 bases). Germline V CDR1 and CDR2: GTSNPN, SVGIG (reference sequence). The CDR3 consists of 13 residues. V was trimmed by 0 bases and J by 10 bases, leaving 13 bases between them.

This chain joins TRBV2 and TRBJ2-7, with D possibly matching TRBD1 (6 bases). With 9 bases removed from V and 2 bases from J, the gap between germline ends came to 14 bases. In germline, CDR1 is SNHLY, CDR2 FYNNEI. The length of the CDR3 is 13 residues. This chain's CDR3 is CASTPTGPYEQYF. The CDR3 DNA reads TGTGCCAGTACCCCGACAGGACCCTACGAGCAGTACTTC.

CDR3 in DNA: TGTGCCAGCAGCCAGGGCCATGAAAAACTGTTTTTT. Translating gives CASSQGHEKLFF. The gene calls are TRBV4-2 and TRBJ1-4; D uncertain. This CDR3 region has 12 residues. The V end was cut by 3 bases, the J end by 6 bases, with 5 bases between. Germline V gives CDR1 LGHNA, CDR2 YNFKEQ.

The rearrangement links TRBV7-2 to TRBJ2-1; D remains ambiguous. Looked up from germline, CDR1 is SGHTA and CDR2 is FQGNSA. The CDR3 contains 14 residues. Between the trimmed V and J ends, which lost 5 bases and 9 bases, there was a span of 17 bases. The CDR3 DNA follows: TGTGCCAGCAGCCCGATGGGCGTGGGCAGTGAGCAGTTCTTC. Protein sequence: CASSPMGVGSEQFF.

This chain links TRBV19 with TRBJ1-2; 8 positions match TRBD1. Per germline, CDR1 LNHDA and CDR2 SQIVND (reference sequence). The V segment lost 4 bases and the J segment 6 bases; nucleotides outside the gene matches: 4. The CDR3 totals 13 residues. The CDR3 spells CASSTWTGNGYTF. The CDR3 region has the DNA TGTGCCAGTAGTACTTGGACAGGGAATGGCTACACCTTC.

The chain is built from TRBV7-2 and TRBJ1-1, with TRBD1 matching 10 bases. J was trimmed by 4 bases and V by 5 bases; bases with no gene match: 7. The germline CDR1 and CDR2 sequences are SGHTA and FQGNSA. This CDR3 spans 15 amino acids. This CDR3 reads CASSLMTGGSTEAFF. The CDR3 DNA reads as TGTGCCAGCAGCCTGATGACAGGGGGCTCCACTGAAGCTTTCTTT.

V is TRBV19 and J is TRBJ2-4, with D uncertain. The CDR3 loop spans 13 amino acids. Germline-derived CDR1 and CDR2 are LNHDA and SQIVND (reference sequence). V lost 0 bases and J 7 bases, leaving 7 bases between the germline ends. CDR3 nucleotides: TGTGCCAGTAGTATAGAACTCAAGAACATTCAGTACTTC. This translates into CASSIELKNIQYF.

The chain has TRBV29-1 and TRBJ1-3, with a weak D call TRBD1 (5 bases). Per germline, CDR1 SQVTM and CDR2 ANQGSEA. This CDR3 region has 17 residues. Trimming pared 0 bases from V and 2 bases from J, leaving 17 bases between. CDR3 DNA: TGCAGCGTTGAAGATCCCACTGGTCGGGGGGCTGGAAACACCATATATTTT. It translates to CSVEDPTGRGAGNTIYF.

Note on this clone: This sample also contains other DNA sequences that code for the same CDR3. The chain has TRBV7-9 and TRBJ1-1; 8 nucleotides align to TRBD1. Trimming at V came to 3 bases and at J to 1 base, leaving 1 base not matched to a gene. Germline loops: CDR1 SEHNR, CDR2 FQNEAQ (reference sequence). The CDR3 runs to 14 residues. CDR3 sequence: CASSLGTGNTEAFF. The CDR3 DNA reads TGTGCCAGCAGCTTGGGGACAGGGAACACTGAAGCTTTCTTT.

The chain couples TRBV9 to TRBJ2-1; 14 bases are a match to TRBD2. This CDR3 is 18 amino acids long. The ends lost 4 bases at V and 5 bases at J; junction bases unmatched: 11. Germline CDR1 and CDR2: SGDLS and YYNGEE. The CDR3: CASSSRLAGGPGNNEQFF. Here the CDR3 DNA reads TGTGCCAGCAGCTCTAGACTAGCGGGAGGGCCGGGGAACAATGAGCAGTTCTTC.

J is TRBJ2-7 and V is TRBV19; D might be TRBD1 (6 bases). The CDR3 loop spans 15 amino acids. The V and J ends lost 5 bases and 1 base respectively, with 15 bases between them. CDR1 and CDR2 from the germline V gene are LNHDA and SQIVND (reference sequence). The CDR3 nucleotides are TGTGCCAGTAGTCAAGGACAGATGAGTTCCTACGAGCAGTACTTC. Translation: CASSQGQMSSYEQYF.

This clone showed up just a few times. The chain links TRBV24-1 to TRBJ2-1, with 13 bases matching TRBD2. Germline V lookup: CDR1 KGHDR, CDR2 SFDVKD. The CDR3 is made up of 15 amino acids. J was trimmed by 5 bases and V by 7 bases; bases with no gene match: 4. The CDR3 nucleotides read TGTGCCACCAGACCCACTAGCGGGAGGGACAATGAGCAGTTCTTC. Its protein product is CATRPTSGRDNEQFF.

The chain joins TRBV30 to TRBJ2-1, with 8 bases that match TRBD2. Germline V CDR1 and CDR2: GTSNPN, SVGIG (reference sequence). CDR3 size: 13 residues. V gave up 4 bases and J gave up 10 bases; unmatched junction bases: 9. The CDR3 coding sequence is TGTGCCTGGACAGCGGGAGCCGTCGGAGAGCAGTTCTTC. It encodes CAWTAGAVGEQFF.

V and J are TRBV7-9 and TRBJ1-1; weak D call: TRBD1 (6 bases). This CDR3 region has 13 residues. Trimming left V 5 bases short and J 4 bases short, with 11 bases between. CDR1 is SEHNR, CDR2 FQNEAQ, per germline (reference sequence). The CDR3 spells CASSQQGSTEAFF. The CDR3 nucleotides are TGTGCCAGCAGCCAACAGGGAAGCACTGAAGCTTTCTTT.

The V gene is TRBV21-1, the J gene TRBJ1-1; the table calls TRBD1, which could not be checked here. TRBV21-1 is a pseudogene. The length of the CDR3 is 20 residues. The CDR3 DNA sequence: TGTGCCAGCAGCCTAAGACAGGGGTTAAAGGTAAGAGAGAGGAACACTGAAGCTTTCTTT. It translates to CASSLRQGLKVRERNTEAFF.

This clone was seen only a few times. V and J are TRBV13 and TRBJ2-7, with D possibly TRBD1 on 6 matching bases. Looked up from germline, CDR1 is PRHDT and CDR2 is FYEKMQ (reference sequence). This CDR3 contains 15 residues. V lost 5 bases, J lost 2 bases, and 16 bases lay in between. This CDR3 is CASSPGAGDPYEQYF. In nucleotides, the CDR3 is TGTGCCAGCAGCCCCGGGGCAGGGGACCCCTACGAGCAGTACTTC.

The chain carries TRBV30 and TRBJ2-1; TRBD2 aligns across 10 bases. The CDR3 is 15 residues long. V lost 4 bases to trimming and J lost 3 bases; unmatched junction nucleotides: 6. Germline V CDR1 and CDR2: GTSNPN, SVGIG (reference sequence). The CDR3 is CAWTSGSADYNEQFF. CDR3 bases: TGTGCCTGGACTAGCGGGAGTGCTGACTACAATGAGCAGTTCTTC. The whole variable domain, remainder taken from reference TRBV30 and TRBJ2-1, is SQTIHQWPATLVQPVGSPLSLECTVEGTSNPNLYWYRQAAGRGLQLLFYSVGIGQISSEVPQNLSASRPQDRQFILSSKKLLLSDSGFYLCAWTSGSADYNEQFFGPGTRLTVL.

The J gene is TRBJ2-1, the V gene TRBV28; 14 bases align to TRBD2. V lost 0 bases, J lost 5 bases, and 0 bases stayed unmatched. Per germline, CDR1 MDHEN and CDR2 SYDVKM. There are 16 residues in the CDR3. CDR3 protein: CASSLWGLAGDNEQFF. The CDR3 DNA sequence: TGTGCCAGCAGTTTATGGGGACTAGCGGGGGACAATGAGCAGTTCTTC.

This clone appeared a single time. V gene TRBV28 combines with J gene TRBJ1-3; D not resolved. CDR3 length: 15 residues. V was cut by 7 bases and J by 1 base, with 14 bases left in between. CDR1 is MDHEN and CDR2 is SYDVKM in the germline V gene. CDR3 protein: CASTKEDQSGNTIYF. The CDR3 DNA follows: TGTGCCAGCACCAAGGAGGACCAATCTGGAAACACCATATATTTT.

The chain has TRBV3-1 (or the pseudogene TRBV3-2) and TRBJ2-1, with a tentative D call TRBD2 (6 bases). The CDR3 is 16 residues long. Germline values: CDR1 LGHDT, CDR2 YNNKEL (reference sequence). The ends were cut back, 0 bases at V and 4 bases at J, with 13 bases in the middle. CDR3 region: CASSQEGAGLYNEQFF. The DNA of the CDR3 is TGTGCCAGCAGCCAAGAAGGAGCGGGCCTATACAATGAGCAGTTCTTC.

The V call is TRBV27, the J call TRBJ1-5, with D tentatively TRBD1 (5 bases). Per the germline V gene, CDR1 is MNHEY and CDR2 is SMNVEV (reference sequence). The CDR3 length is 12 residues. Trimming took off 5 bases at V and 10 bases at J, with 12 bases between the two ends. The CDR3 bases are TGTGCCAGCAGTCGCGGGGGAAAACCCCAGCATTTT. Protein product: CASSRGGKPQHF.

This sequence joins TRBV2 and TRBJ1-1; 8 positions match TRBD1. Per the germline V gene, CDR1 is SNHLY and CDR2 is FYNNEI. The junction had 4 bases not matched to a gene; V was cut back by 4 bases and J by 3 bases. The CDR3 length is 14 residues. This chain's CDR3 is CASSGTGFYTEAFF. As DNA, the CDR3 is TGTGCCAGCAGTGGGACAGGGTTTTACACTGAAGCTTTCTTT.

V and J are TRBV30 and TRBJ1-2; a weak D match, TRBD1 (5 bases). CDR1 is GTSNPN, CDR2 SVGIG, per germline (reference sequence). V lost 0 bases and J 5 bases, leaving 10 bases between the germline ends. This CDR3 spans 13 amino acids. In DNA form, the CDR3 reads TGTGCCTGGAGTGTTGGGGGGGAATATGGCTACACCTTC. Encoded protein: CAWSVGGEYGYTF.

This chain uses TRBV9 with TRBJ1-2; no clear D gene. Trimming removed 0 bases from V and 8 bases from J, with 14 bases in between. This CDR3 region has 14 residues. Looked up from germline, CDR1 is SGDLS and CDR2 is YYNGEE. In DNA, the CDR3 is TGTGCCAGCAGCGTAGTTCGGACCCCGGGGGGCTACACCTTC. Translated, it gives CASSVVRTPGGYTF.

The chain uses TRBV4-1 and TRBJ1-5; D remains ambiguous. Germline values: CDR1 MGHRA, CDR2 YSYEKL. V was pared by 1 base and J by 4 bases, with 14 bases between. This CDR3 is 16 amino acids long. The CDR3 sequence: CASSQVSGAANQPQHF. The CDR3 DNA reads TGCGCCAGCAGCCAAGTTTCGGGAGCAGCTAATCAGCCCCAGCATTTT.

The chain carries TRBV28 and TRBJ2-1; 10 nucleotides match TRBD2. Germline V lookup: CDR1 MDHEN, CDR2 SYDVKM. The CDR3 is made up of 14 amino acids. The J segment lost 16 bases and the V segment lost 2 bases, leaving 11 bases of the junction unmatched. The chain's CDR3 is CASSLTQTSGLVFF. The CDR3 DNA reads as TGTGCCAGCAGTTTAACCCAGACTAGCGGGTTGGTTTTCTTC.

J is TRBJ1-2 and V is TRBV3-1 (or the pseudogene TRBV3-2); 7 bases align to TRBD1. This CDR3 comprises 14 residues. In germline, CDR1 is LGHDT, CDR2 YNNKEL (reference sequence). Trimming removed 1 base from V and 4 bases from J; junction bases left unmatched: 3. The CDR3 loop is CASSQVTGAYGYTF. The CDR3 region has the DNA TGTGCCAGCAGCCAAGTCACAGGGGCCTATGGCTACACCTTC.

This chain uses TRBV14 with TRBJ1-3; D ambiguous. From germline, CDR1 is SGHDN and CDR2 FVKESK. Trimming took off 1 base at V and 1 base at J, with 17 bases between the two ends. This CDR3 has 18 amino acids. CDR3 bases: TGTGCCAGCAGCCAAGTTAGCCCGAGGAGGTTTTCTGGAAACACCATATATTTT. This encodes CASSQVSPRRFSGNTIYF.

This chain connects TRBV7-2 to TRBJ1-1; D call uncertain. The CDR3 totals 14 residues. V was pared by 5 bases and J by 5 bases, with 15 bases between. The germline V gene encodes CDR1 SGHTA and CDR2 FQGNSA. The CDR3 DNA follows: TGTGCCAGCAGCAGATTAGGAGCGGGGACTGAAGCTTTCTTT. This translates into CASSRLGAGTEAFF.

V usage is TRBV7-8 and J usage is TRBJ1-1, with D uncertain. The V and J ends lost 3 bases and 7 bases respectively, with 21 bases between them. Looked up from germline, CDR1 is SGHVS and CDR2 is FQNEAQ. This CDR3 region has 16 residues. The CDR3 region is CASSFILGVDVGEAFF. In nucleotides, the CDR3 is TGTGCCAGCAGCTTTATCCTAGGAGTCGATGTGGGTGAAGCTTTCTTT.